These 18 T cell receptor beta chains were all obtained from the same sample, sequenced in a study of blood T cell repertoires in COVID-19. Data came from immunoSEQ multiplex PCR; TCRdb stores just in-frame clones and leaves some out. The sample carries some 250,000 clones, over 85% recorded once. The specimen sequenced was PBMCs or T cells enriched from blood (not recorded which). All receptors derive from a woman aged 25 to 39 with acute COVID-19.

The gene calls are TRBV5-4 and TRBJ2-7; D is ambiguous. V was pared by 5 bases and J by 0 bases, with 9 bases between. This CDR3 comprises 13 residues. Looked up from germline, CDR1 is SGHNT and CDR2 is YYREEE (reference sequence). The chain's CDR3 is CASRVWSSYEQYF. The CDR3 DNA is TGTGCCAGCAGGGTATGGAGCTCCTACGAGCAGTACTTC.

The chain combines TRBV6-5 with TRBJ2-5; 9 bases match TRBD2. CDR3 length equals 15 residues. CDR1 MNHEY and CDR2 SVGAGI come from the germline V gene. V was clipped by 2 bases and J by 5 bases; unmatched bases: 6. CDR3 loop: CASSYEGLAGETQYF. The CDR3 coding sequence is TGTGCCAGCAGTTACGAGGGACTAGCCGGGGAGACCCAGTACTTC.

The V and J genes are TRBV5-1 and TRBJ2-1; 10 bases line up with TRBD1. J gave up 5 bases and V 6 bases, and 8 bases lay outside the gene matches. CDR3 size: 15 residues. CDR1 is SGHRS and CDR2 is YFSETQ in the germline V gene. The CDR3 DNA reads TGCGCCAGCACCAGATGGGACAGGGGCGACAATGAGCAGTTCTTC. As protein: CASTRWDRGDNEQFF.

This CDR3 reads CASTASSYNSPLHF. As DNA, the CDR3 is TGTGCCAGCACAGCGAGCTCCTATAATTCACCCCTCCACTTT. The V and J genes are TRBV27 and TRBJ1-6; D not resolved. V was shortened by 7 bases and J by 0 bases, with 7 bases between the two germline ends. The CDR3 sequence is 14 residues long. Germline CDR1 is MNHEY and CDR2 is SMNVEV (reference sequence).

This clone was detected only once. The DNA of the CDR3 is TGCGCCAGCAGCCTACTGACAGGGGGAGAAGAGACCCAGTACTTC. Translation: CASSLLTGGEETQYF. The chain links TRBV5-1 to TRBJ2-5, with TRBD1 matching 9 bases. The germline CDR1 and CDR2 sequences are SGHRS and YFSETQ. There are 15 residues in the CDR3. The junction had 7 bases not matched to a gene; V was cut back by 4 bases and J by 3 bases.

The table lists this clone with a few counts. The chain carries TRBV29-1 and TRBJ2-7; maybe TRBD2 (5 bases). The CDR3 has 13 residues. V was shortened by 7 bases and J by 4 bases, with 17 bases between the two germline ends. CDR1 is SQVTM and CDR2 is ANQGSEA in the germline V gene. DNA of the CDR3: TGCAGCGCGAGGGAGCCTCCGGGATACGAGCAGTACTTC. Translated: CSAREPPGYEQYF.

This sequence joins TRBV20-1 and TRBJ2-2; D perhaps matches TRBD1 (5 bases). The V and J ends lost 3 bases and 6 bases respectively, with 8 bases between them. The germline gives CDR1 DFQATT, CDR2 SNEGSKA (reference sequence). This CDR3 contains 12 residues. The CDR3 DNA reads as TGCAGTGCTAGTAAAGGGGCCGGGGAGCTGTTTTTT. It yields the protein CSASKGAGELFF.

In its sample, this clone was seen once. At the DNA level, this CDR3 is encoded by other sequences in the same sample as well. CDR3 in amino acids: CASSTGTGELFF. The CDR3 coding sequence is TGTGCCAGTAGTACAGGGACCGGGGAGCTGTTTTTT. V gene TRBV19 combines with J gene TRBJ2-2, with D maybe TRBD1 (5 bases). Germline V CDR1 and CDR2: LNHDA, SQIVND (reference sequence). This CDR3 spans 12 amino acids. V lost 4 bases and J lost 5, with 5 bases in between.

This chain connects TRBV28 to TRBJ2-3; 7 bases are a match to TRBD2. The germline V gene encodes CDR1 MDHEN and CDR2 SYDVKM. J lost 2 bases, V lost 8 bases, and 13 bases had no gene match. This CDR3 region has 16 residues. CDR3 sequence reads: CASRPPGLAVTDTQYF. Here the CDR3 DNA reads TGTGCCAGCCGTCCCCCCGGGCTAGCGGTCACAGATACGCAGTATTTT.

The chain links TRBV9 to TRBJ1-2, with a weak D call TRBD1 (6 bases). Germline assignment: CDR1 SGDLS and CDR2 YYNGEE. This CDR3 spans 14 amino acids. The V end was cut by 3 bases, the J end by 0 bases, with 9 bases between. Here the CDR3 reads CASSGHRANYGYTF. DNA for the CDR3: TGTGCCAGCAGCGGCCACAGGGCTAACTATGGCTACACCTTC. Variable domain in full (rest from reference TRBV9 and TRBJ1-2): DSGVTQTPKHLITATGQRVTLRCSPRSGDLSVYWYQQSLDQGLQFLIQYYNGEERAKGNILERFSAQQFPDLHSELNLSSLELGDSALYFCASSGHRANYGYTFGSGTRLTVV.

The chain couples TRBV5-1 to TRBJ1-5; D possibly corresponds to TRBD1 (6 bases). Germline CDR1 reads SGHRS; CDR2 reads YFSETQ. V dropped 5 bases and J dropped 7 bases, with 10 bases sitting between them. This CDR3 region has 12 residues. The CDR3 coding sequence is TGCGCCAGCAGTGAAGGGGGACAGCCCCAGCATTTT. Translating gives CASSEGGQPQHF.

The V call is TRBV19, the J call TRBJ1-2, with a possible D match to TRBD1 (5 bases). This CDR3 is 15 amino acids long. Germline-derived CDR1 and CDR2 are LNHDA and SQIVND (reference sequence). The V and J ends lost 1 base and 5 bases respectively, with 14 bases between them. CDR3 protein: CASSIGPGLGYGYTF. CDR3 nucleotide sequence: TGTGCCAGTAGTATAGGTCCAGGGCTGGGGTATGGCTACACCTTC.

The rearrangement joins TRBV11-3 to TRBJ2-1; 7 bases are a match to TRBD1. CDR3 length: 15 residues. The V gene end was trimmed by 5 bases and the J gene end by 1 base; junction bases not matched to a gene: 5. Germline V lookup: CDR1 SGHNT, CDR2 YENEEA. DNA for the CDR3: TGTGCCAGCAGCCCACGACAGGGTTCCTACAATGAGCAGTTCTTC. Residues: CASSPRQGSYNEQFF.

The J gene is TRBJ1-2, the V gene TRBV5-5, with a tentative D call TRBD1 (6 bases). Germline lookup yields CDR1 SGHKS and CDR2 YYEKEE (reference sequence). The CDR3 is 12 residues long. The ends were cut back, 6 bases at V and 7 bases at J, with 13 bases in the middle. CDR3 region: CASTPGHSGYTF. DNA of the CDR3: TGTGCCAGCACCCCGGGACACAGTGGCTACACCTTC.

The chain carries TRBV9 and TRBJ2-2; D perhaps matches TRBD1 (5 bases). CDR1 SGDLS and CDR2 YYNGEE come from the germline V gene. CDR3 size: 13 residues. V shed 2 bases and J shed 4 bases, with 6 bases lying between them. CDR3 amino acids: CASSVRVTGELFF. The CDR3 DNA sequence: TGTGCCAGCAGCGTCAGGGTCACCGGGGAGCTGTTTTTT. Supplemented by reference TRBV9 and TRBJ2-2, the full variable domain reads DSGVTQTPKHLITATGQRVTLRCSPRSGDLSVYWYQQSLDQGLQFLIQYYNGEERAKGNILERFSAQQFPDLHSELNLSSLELGDSALYFCASSVRVTGELFFGEGSRLTVL.

The chain combines TRBV7-9 with TRBJ1-2; D is ambiguous. V lost 0 bases and J lost 5, with 7 bases in between. Per germline, CDR1 SEHNR and CDR2 FQNEAQ (reference sequence). The CDR3 has 13 residues. CDR3 nucleotide sequence: TGTGCCAGCAGCTTAGCGCAGACTTATGGCTACACCTTC. It encodes CASSLAQTYGYTF.

CDR3 bases: TGTGCCACCAGCCCGCGGACAGGGGTTGAAGCTTTCTTT. This translates into CATSPRTGVEAFF. V is TRBV15 and J is TRBJ1-1, with 9 bases that match TRBD1. V shed 5 bases and J 7 bases; nucleotides not matched to a gene: 5. Per germline, CDR1 LNHNV and CDR2 YYDKDF (reference sequence). The CDR3 consists of 13 residues.

The DNA of the CDR3 is TGTGCCAGCAGCTCCCACGGGTTCGACAGGGAAAGAACTGAAGCTTTCTTT. This translates into CASSSHGFDRERTEAFF. This sequence joins TRBV7-9 and TRBJ1-1; the match to TRBD1 covers 7 bases. Germline values: CDR1 SEHNR, CDR2 FQNEAQ (reference sequence). With V trimmed by 4 bases and J by 5 bases, 16 bases remained unmatched. This CDR3 is 17 amino acids long.